Below are 5 T cell receptor beta chains sequenced from a single sample in a study of identical twins. Each CDR3 protein gets one entry after TCRdb re-called the 5' RACE reads with MiXCR. The sample has 450,000 or so distinct CDR3 sequences; approximately 24% are singletons. The sample was also reused in another study, on T cells expressing NK-cell markers.

The sequenced sample was CD4+ T cells sorted from blood. Source of these receptors: a woman aged 18-30 years in good health.

The rearrangement links TRBV5-1 to TRBJ2-5; possibly TRBD1 or TRBD2 for D (5 bases each). Per the germline V gene, CDR1 is SGHRS and CDR2 is YFSETQ. Trimming removed 0 bases at V and 4 bases at J, with 10 bases between. This CDR3 has 14 amino acids. CDR3 region: CASSLGSGGETQYF. The DNA for the CDR3 is TGCGCCAGCAGCTTGGGAAGTGGGGGAGAGACCCAGTACTTC.

V is TRBV6-2 or TRBV6-3 and J is TRBJ2-2; D perhaps matches TRBD2 (5 bases). CDR3 size: 15 residues. Germline loops: CDR1 MNHEY, CDR2 SVGEGT. V was pared by 2 bases and J by 4 bases, with 11 bases between. The CDR3 sequence is CASSYGGLLTGELFF. The CDR3 nucleotides read TGTGCCAGCAGTTACGGCGGACTCCTCACCGGGGAGCTGTTTTTT.

The rearrangement uses TRBV15 and TRBJ1-3, with D perhaps TRBD1 (6 bases). Deletions cut 0 bases from V and 0 bases from J, with 18 bases between. Germline lookup yields CDR1 LNHNV and CDR2 YYDKDF (reference sequence). CDR3 length: 19 amino acids. The chain's CDR3 is CATSRDRAGAYSSGNTIYF. The DNA for the CDR3 is TGTGCCACCAGCAGAGATCGGGCAGGGGCCTACTCCTCTGGAAACACCATATATTTT.

The gene calls are TRBV6-2 or TRBV6-3 and TRBJ1-6; 7 bases line up with TRBD1. The CDR3 is made up of 13 amino acids. Germline V lookup: CDR1 MNHEY, CDR2 SVGEGT. The V segment lost 2 bases and the J segment 9 bases; nucleotides outside the gene matches: 1. This chain's CDR3 is CASSYRGLSPLHF. CDR3 nucleotides: TGTGCCAGCAGTTACAGGGGGCTTTCACCCCTCCACTTT.

The sample holds a few counts of this clonotype. The chain is built from TRBV20-1 and TRBJ2-5; TRBD2 is a possible D gene (5 bases). CDR3 length: 12 residues. CDR1 is DFQATT and CDR2 is SNEGSKA in the germline V gene (reference sequence). Here the CDR3 DNA reads TGCAGCCCCCGCGGGCAGCAAGAGACCCAGTACTTC. The encoded protein is CSPRGQQETQYF.